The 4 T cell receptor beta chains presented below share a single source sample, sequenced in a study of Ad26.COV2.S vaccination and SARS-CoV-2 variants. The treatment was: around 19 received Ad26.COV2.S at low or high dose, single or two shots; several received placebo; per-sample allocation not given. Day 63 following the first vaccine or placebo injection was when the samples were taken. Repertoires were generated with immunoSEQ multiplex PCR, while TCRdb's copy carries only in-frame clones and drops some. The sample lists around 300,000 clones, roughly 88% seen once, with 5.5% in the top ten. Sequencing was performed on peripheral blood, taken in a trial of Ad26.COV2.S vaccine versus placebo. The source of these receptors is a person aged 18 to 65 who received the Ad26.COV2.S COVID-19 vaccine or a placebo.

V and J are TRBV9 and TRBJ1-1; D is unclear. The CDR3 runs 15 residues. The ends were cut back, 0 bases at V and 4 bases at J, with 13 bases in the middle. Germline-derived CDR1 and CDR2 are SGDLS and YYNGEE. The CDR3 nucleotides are TGTGCCAGCAGCGTAGACCCCCATTCAACCACTGAAGCTTTCTTT. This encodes CASSVDPHSTTEAFF.

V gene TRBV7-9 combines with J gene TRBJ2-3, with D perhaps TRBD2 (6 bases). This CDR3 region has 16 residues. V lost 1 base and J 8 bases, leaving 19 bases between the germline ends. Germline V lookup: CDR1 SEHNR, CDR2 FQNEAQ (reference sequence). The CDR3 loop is CASSLELRGGEGTQYF. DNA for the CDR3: TGTGCCAGCAGCTTAGAACTTAGAGGAGGGGAAGGTACGCAGTATTTT.

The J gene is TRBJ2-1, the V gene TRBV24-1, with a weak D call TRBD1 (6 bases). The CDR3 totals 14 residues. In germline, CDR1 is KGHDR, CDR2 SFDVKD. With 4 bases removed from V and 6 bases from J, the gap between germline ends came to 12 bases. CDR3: CATSERDTTNEQFF. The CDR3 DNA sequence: TGTGCCACCAGTGAGAGGGACACCACCAATGAGCAGTTCTTC.

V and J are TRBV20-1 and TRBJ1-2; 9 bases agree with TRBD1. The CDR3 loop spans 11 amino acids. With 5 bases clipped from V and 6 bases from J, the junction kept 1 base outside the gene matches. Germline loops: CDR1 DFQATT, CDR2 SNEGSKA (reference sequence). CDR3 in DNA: TGCAGTGCTTACAGGGGGCATGGCTACACCTTC. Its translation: CSAYRGHGYTF.